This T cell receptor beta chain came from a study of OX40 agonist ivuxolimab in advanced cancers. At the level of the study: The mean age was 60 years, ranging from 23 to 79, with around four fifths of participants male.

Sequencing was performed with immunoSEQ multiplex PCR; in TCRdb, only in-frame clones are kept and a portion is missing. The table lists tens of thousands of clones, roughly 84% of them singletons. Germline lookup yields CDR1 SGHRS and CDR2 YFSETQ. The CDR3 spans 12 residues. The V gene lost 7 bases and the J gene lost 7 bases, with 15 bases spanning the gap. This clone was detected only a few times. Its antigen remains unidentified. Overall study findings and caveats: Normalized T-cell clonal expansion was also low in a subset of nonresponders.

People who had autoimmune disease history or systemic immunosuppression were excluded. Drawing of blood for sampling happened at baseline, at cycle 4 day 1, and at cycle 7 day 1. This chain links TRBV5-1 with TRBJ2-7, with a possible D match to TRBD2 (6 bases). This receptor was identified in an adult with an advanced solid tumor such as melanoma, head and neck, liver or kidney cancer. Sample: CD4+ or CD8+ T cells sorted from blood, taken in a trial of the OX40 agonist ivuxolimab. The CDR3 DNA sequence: TGCGCCAGCGGTACCGGGAGCTGGGAGCAGTACTTC. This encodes CASGTGSWEQYF.